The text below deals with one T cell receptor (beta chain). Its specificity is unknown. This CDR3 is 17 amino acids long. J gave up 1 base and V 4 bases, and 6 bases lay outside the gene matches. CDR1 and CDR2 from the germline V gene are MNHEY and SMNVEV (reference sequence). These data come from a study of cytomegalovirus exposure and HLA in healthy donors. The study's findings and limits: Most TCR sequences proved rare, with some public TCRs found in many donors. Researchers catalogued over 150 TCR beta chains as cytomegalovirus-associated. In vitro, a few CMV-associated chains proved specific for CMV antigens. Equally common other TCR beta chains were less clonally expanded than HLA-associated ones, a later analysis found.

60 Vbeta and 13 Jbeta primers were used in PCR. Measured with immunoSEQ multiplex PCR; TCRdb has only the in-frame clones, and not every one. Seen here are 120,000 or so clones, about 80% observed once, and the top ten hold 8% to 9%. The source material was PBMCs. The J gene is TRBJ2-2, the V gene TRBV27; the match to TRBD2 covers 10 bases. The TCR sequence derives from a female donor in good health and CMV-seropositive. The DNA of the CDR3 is TGTGCCAGCAGTTCCCCCCGGACTAGCGGGAACACCGGGGAGCTGTTTTTT. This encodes CASSSPRTSGNTGELFF.